The rows below give T cell receptor beta chains drawn from one sample of a study of shared clonotypes between healthy human individuals. The assay was immunoSEQ multiplex PCR, and TCRdb's table has in-frame clones only and misses some. The sample consists of about 2 million clones, approximately 94% of them appearing once. Sequencing used naive CD8+ T cells sorted from blood. The origin of the receptors is a man between 18 and 29 years old in good health. CDR3s include the opening cysteine and the closing phenylalanine or tryptophan. A D gene is named only where the DNA matches it firmly. Clone size, where shown, is once, few, many, or a class for clones that have expanded.

>TRBV4-3|TRBJ2-2|.|TRBD2
TGCGCCAGCAGCCCTGTAGCGGGAGGGACCGGGGAGCTGTTTTTT
CASSPVAGGTGELFF
>TRBV7-6|TRBJ2-3|.|.
TGTGCCAGCAGCAGTAGAGGGCTACAGACGCAGTATTTT
CASSSRGLQTQYF
>TRBV27|TRBJ1-5|.|.
TGTGCCAGCGCTCCAGGGTTCAATCAGCCCCAGCATTTT
CASAPGFNQPQHF
>TRBV9|TRBJ2-2|.|.
TGTGCCAGCAGTCCTGGCGCAAAACCCAACACCGGGGAGCTGTTTTTT
CASSPGAKPNTGELFF
>TRBV9|TRBJ1-1|.|.
TGTGCCAGCTCAGGCGGATCGAACACTGAAGCTTTCTTT
CASSGGSNTEAFF
>TRBV4-1|TRBJ2-7|.|TRBD1
TGCGCCAGCAGCCAAGCCCCCGGGACAGGGGGCTACGAGCAGTACTTC
CASSQAPGTGGYEQYF
>TRBV15|TRBJ2-5|.|TRBD1
TGTGCCACCAGCATTGACAGGGTAATAGAGACCCAGTACTTC
CATSIDRVIETQYF
>TRBV9|TRBJ1-3|few|.
TGTGCCAGCAGCCCGGGGGGCACCATATATTTT
CASSPGGTIYF
>TRBV5-1|TRBJ2-7|.|.
TGCGCCAGCAGCTTCGGGGTTTCCTACGAGCAGTACTTC
CASSFGVSYEQYF
>TRBV14|TRBJ2-7|once|TRBD2
TGTGCCAGCAGCCATGCGGGAGGTTCCTACGAGCAGTACTTC
CASSHAGGSYEQYF
>TRBV27|TRBJ1-2|.|.
TGTGCCAGCAGTCCTACTAGGGCAGAAGGTGGCTACACCTTC
CASSPTRAEGGYTF
>TRBV4-3|TRBJ1-1|.|.
TGCGCCAGCAGCCAGATAATAAGGGCGGGCACTGAAGCTTTCTTT
CASSQIIRAGTEAFF
>TRBV7-9|TRBJ1-1|.|TRBD1
TGTGCCAGCAGCTCCCGGGGGACAGGGGTTACTGAAGCTTTCTTT
CASSSRGTGVTEAFF
>TRBV5-4|TRBJ1-2|.|.
TGTGCCAGCAGCTCGACAGCTAACTATGGCTACACCTTC
CASSSTANYGYTF
>TRBV4-3|TRBJ2-1|.|.
TGCGCCAGCAGCCAAGAGAAGGTGGGTCCCTACAATGAGCAGTTCTTC
CASSQEKVGPYNEQFF
>TRBV27|TRBJ2-1|.|TRBD2
TGTGCCAGCAGTTTCGGGACTAGCGGGGTCTCCTACAATGAGCAGTTCTTC
CASSFGTSGVSYNEQFF
>TRBV10-2|TRBJ2-7|.|.
TGCGCCGCCAAAGGGGCAGGAGAATACGAGCAGTACTTC
CAAKGAGEYEQYF
>TRBV2|TRBJ2-2|.|TRBD1
TGTGCCAGCAGTGACCCCGACAGGGGGGACACCGGGGAGCTGTTTTTT
CASSDPDRGDTGELFF
>TRBV27|TRBJ2-1|.|TRBD2
TGTGCCAGCAGTCGCCGGACTAGCGACAATGAGCAGTTCTTC
CASSRRTSDNEQFF
>TRBV27|TRBJ2-1|.|.
TGTGCCAGCAGCAGCGGACAGACCTACAATGAGCAGTTCTTC
CASSSGQTYNEQFF
>TRBV10-3|TRBJ2-7|few|TRBD2
TGTGCCGCGGGACTAGCGCAAAACGAGCAGTACTTC
CAAGLAQNEQYF
>TRBV27|TRBJ2-6|.|.
TGTGCCAGCAGTTTATTGAAGGGGAACGGGGCCAACGTCCTGACTTTC
CASSLLKGNGANVLTF
>TRBV6-5|TRBJ2-2|once|TRBD1
TGTGCCAGCAGTTACTCGAACAGGGGGGCCGGGGAGCTGTTTTTT
CASSYSNRGAGELFF
>TRBV4-1|TRBJ2-7|.|.
TGCGCCAGCAGCCCCAAATTGACCGGAGATAGGTACGAGCAGTACTTC
CASSPKLTGDRYEQYF
>TRBV6-5|TRBJ2-4|.|.
TGTGCCAGCTCATCCATCAAGGCCAAAAACATTCAGTACTTC
CASSSIKAKNIQYF
>TRBV10-2|TRBJ1-6|once|TRBD1
TGCGCCACCATCGCCGGGACAGGCAATTCACCCCTCCACTTT
CATIAGTGNSPLHF
>TRBV7-8|TRBJ2-1|.|TRBD2
TGTGCCAGCAGCTTAGCGGGACTAGCTTCCTTGGGTGAGCAGTTCTTC
CASSLAGLASLGEQFF
>TRBV13|TRBJ2-7|.|TRBD2
TGTGCCAGCGGAGTCGGGGGGAACGAGCAGTACTTC
CASGVGGNEQYF
>TRBV5-5|TRBJ2-1|.|TRBD1
TGTGCCAGCAGCTTGGGGGACAGGGGTGAGCAGTTCTTC
CASSLGDRGEQFF
>TRBV6-1|TRBJ2-7|.|.
TGTGCCAGCAGTGAACTTTTAGGGGGGGCGCGGGAGCAGTACTTC
CASSELLGGAREQYF
>TRBV30|TRBJ2-7|few|.
TGTGCCTGGAGTGACGGTGGGGGGCAGTACTTC
CAWSDGGGQYF
>TRBV29-1|TRBJ2-7|once|.
TGCAGCGTTGAAGACGAATCGGGCCACTACGAGCAGTACTTC
CSVEDESGHYEQYF
>TRBV4-1|TRBJ2-7|.|TRBD1
TGCGCCAGCAGCGTGGACAGGGTCATGTTCTACGAGCAGTACTTC
CASSVDRVMFYEQYF
>TRBV7-9|TRBJ2-3|.|.
TGTGCCAGCGGGGGTGGGGTGGATACGCAGTATTTT
CASGGGVDTQYF
>TRBV9|TRBJ2-7|.|TRBD2
TGTGCCAGCAACGCCGGGGGGACGGAGGTATCCGAGCAGTACTTC
CASNAGGTEVSEQYF
>TRBV15|TRBJ1-2|.|.
TGTGCCACCGGGGGGGCATTCGATGGCTACACCTTC
CATGGAFDGYTF
>TRBV13|TRBJ1-1|.|.
TGTGCCAGCAGCTTAGAAGGACACCTGAACACTGAAGCTTTCTTT
CASSLEGHLNTEAFF
>TRBV27|TRBJ1-5|once|.
TGTGCCAGCTCCATATGGGCCGGGCAGCCCCAGCATTTT
CASSIWAGQPQHF
>TRBV4-2|TRBJ1-4|few|.
TGTGCCAGCAGCCAAGTAAGCGTAGGTGTACTGGAAAAACTGTTTTTT
CASSQVSVGVLEKLFF
>TRBV5-5|TRBJ2-7|.|TRBD1
TGTGCCAGCAGCTTCTCCCGGGACAGAACCTACGAGCAGTACTTC
CASSFSRDRTYEQYF
>TRBV7-9|TRBJ2-3|.|.
TGTGCCAGCAGCTTTGGCTCCAGCACAGATACGCAGTATTTT
CASSFGSSTDTQYF